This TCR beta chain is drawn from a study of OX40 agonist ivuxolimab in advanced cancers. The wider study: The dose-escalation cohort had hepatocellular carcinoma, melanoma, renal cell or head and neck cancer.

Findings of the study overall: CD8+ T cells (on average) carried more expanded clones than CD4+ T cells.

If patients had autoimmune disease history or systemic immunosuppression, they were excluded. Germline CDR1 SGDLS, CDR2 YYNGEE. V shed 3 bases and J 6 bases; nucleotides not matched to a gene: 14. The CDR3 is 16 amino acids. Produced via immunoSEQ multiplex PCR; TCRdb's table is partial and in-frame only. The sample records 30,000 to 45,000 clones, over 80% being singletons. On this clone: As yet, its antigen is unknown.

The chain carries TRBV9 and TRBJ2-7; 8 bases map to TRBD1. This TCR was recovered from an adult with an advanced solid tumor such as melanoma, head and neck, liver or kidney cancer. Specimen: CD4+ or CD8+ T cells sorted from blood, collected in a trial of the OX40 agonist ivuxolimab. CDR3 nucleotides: TGTGCCAGCAGCGACGCAGGGTCAGGGGGCGTCTCCGAGCAGTACTTC. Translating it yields CASSDAGSGGVSEQYF.